This T cell receptor (beta chain) was sequenced in a study of cytomegalovirus exposure and HLA in healthy donors. Trimming left V 0 bases short and J 6 bases short, with 18 bases between. This CDR3 region has 16 residues. CDR1 and CDR2 from the germline V gene are LGHNA and YNFKEQ. This clone was observed once. Method: immunoSEQ multiplex PCR; TCRdb's copy keeps in-frame clones and lacks some. The sample shows about 250,000 clones, more than 85% of them seen only once. V gene TRBV4-2 combines with J gene TRBJ2-7; D gene ambiguous. The sequence was obtained from a man between 18 and 29 years old in good health and CMV-seropositive. The sequencing input was PBMCs. This CDR3 is CASSQEGISPRFEQYF. The CDR3 DNA follows: TGTGCCAGCAGCCAAGAAGGCATTTCCCCCAGGTTCGAGCAGTACTTC.